These T cell receptor beta chains were read from a single sample in a study of blood T cell repertoires in COVID-19. Clones were sequenced by immunoSEQ multiplex PCR, and TCRdb holds only the in-frame ones, with some missing. The data contain about 210,000 clones, 65% to 90% of them singletons. Sequenced input: PBMCs or T cells enriched from blood (not recorded which). The receptors stem from a woman in her 50s with acute COVID-19. CDR3s include the opening cysteine and the closing phenylalanine or tryptophan. The D gene is left open where the match is weak. For some rows the clone size is stated as once, few or many, or as a class when expanded; others skip it.

J gene	D gene	V gene	clone size	CDR3 protein	CDR3 DNA
TRBJ2-7	.	TRBV28	.	CASSSGPPLEQYF	TGTGCCAGCAGCTCTGGCCCTCCTCTCGAGCAGTACTTC
TRBJ1-1	.	TRBV7-2	.	CASSLVPAGYTEAFF	TGTGCCAGCAGCTTAGTTCCTGCAGGGTACACTGAAGCTTTCTTT
TRBJ1-2	TRBD1	TRBV3-1/TRBV3-2	.	CASSQRTGGGYGYTF	TGTGCCAGCAGCCAGAGGACAGGTGGGGGCTATGGCTACACCTTC
TRBJ2-7	TRBD2	TRBV7-2	.	CASSLGLAGGSYEQYF	TGTGCCAGCAGCTTGGGACTAGCGGGAGGCTCCTACGAGCAGTACTTC
TRBJ2-7	TRBD2	TRBV5-6	.	CASSSWTSGSLFDEQYF	TGTGCCAGCAGCTCGTGGACTAGCGGGTCCCTTTTCGACGAGCAGTACTTC
TRBJ1-2	.	TRBV30	.	CAWSVLQGYGYTF	TGTGCCTGGAGTGTATTACAGGGATATGGCTACACCTTC
TRBJ1-6	TRBD1	TRBV30	.	CAWNRDRNSPLHF	TGTGCCTGGAATCGGGACAGAAATTCACCCCTCCACTTT
TRBJ2-3	TRBD2	TRBV24-1	.	CATSDLGTSGRAADTQYF	TGTGCCACCAGTGACCTCGGGACTAGCGGGAGGGCCGCAGATACGCAGTATTTT
TRBJ2-1	TRBD2	TRBV18	.	CASSPFPAGVVREQFF	TGTGCCAGCTCACCATTTCCAGCGGGAGTTGTCCGGGAGCAGTTCTTC
TRBJ1-1	TRBD1	TRBV28	few	CASSDLGGQGGTEAFF	TGTGCCAGCAGCGATCTTGGGGGACAGGGTGGTACTGAAGCTTTCTTT
TRBJ2-3	.	TRBV6-2/TRBV6-3	few	CASSYSRLGQGFTDTQYF	TGTGCCAGCAGTTACTCGCGGTTGGGCCAGGGGTTCACAGATACGCAGTATTTT
TRBJ1-6	TRBD1	TRBV2	.	CASSGQGAGYNSPLHF	TGTGCCAGCAGCGGACAGGGGGCTGGCTATAATTCACCCCTCCACTTT
TRBJ1-3	.	TRBV4-3	.	CASSQDRTGRGNTIYF	TGCGCCAGCAGCCAAGATCGAACAGGGCGGGGAAACACCATATATTTT
TRBJ2-1	TRBD2	TRBV2	.	CASRPHPASGRTHEQFF	TGTGCCAGCAGGCCCCACCCCGCTAGCGGGAGGACCCATGAGCAGTTCTTC
TRBJ2-6	.	TRBV28	.	CASSSPLNGANVLTF	TGTGCCAGCAGTTCCCCCCTTAATGGGGCCAACGTCCTGACTTTC
TRBJ2-7	TRBD1	TRBV6-6	.	CASNNPGTGSYEQYF	TGTGCCTCCAATAATCCGGGGACAGGAAGTTACGAGCAGTACTTC
TRBJ1-6	TRBD1	TRBV14	.	CASSQRPGQGWDSPLHF	TGTGCCAGCAGCCAGAGACCGGGACAGGGGTGGGATTCACCCCTCCACTTT
TRBJ1-2	.	TRBV4-2	.	CASSQDRFMAGGYTF	TGTGCCAGCAGCCAAGATAGGTTTATGGCCGGGGGCTACACCTTC
TRBJ1-2	TRBD1	TRBV5-6	few	CASSPGQGNYGYTF	TGTGCCAGCAGCCCCGGACAGGGTAACTATGGCTACACCTTC
TRBJ1-1	.	TRBV29-1	.	CSVQRLDTEAFF	TGCAGCGTCCAAAGACTCGACACTGAAGCTTTCTTT